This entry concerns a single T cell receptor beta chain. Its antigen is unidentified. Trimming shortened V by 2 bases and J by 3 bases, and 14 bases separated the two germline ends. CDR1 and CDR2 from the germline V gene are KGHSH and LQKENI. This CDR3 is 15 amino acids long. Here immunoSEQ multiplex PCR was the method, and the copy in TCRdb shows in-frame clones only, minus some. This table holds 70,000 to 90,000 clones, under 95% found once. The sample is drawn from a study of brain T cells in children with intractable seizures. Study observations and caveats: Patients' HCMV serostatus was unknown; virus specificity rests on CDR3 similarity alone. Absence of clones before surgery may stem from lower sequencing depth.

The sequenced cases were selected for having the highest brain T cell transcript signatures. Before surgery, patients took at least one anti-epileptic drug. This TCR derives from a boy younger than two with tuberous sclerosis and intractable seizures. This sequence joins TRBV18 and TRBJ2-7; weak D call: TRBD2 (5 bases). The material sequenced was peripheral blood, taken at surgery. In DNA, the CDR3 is TGTGCCAGCTCACCAAGCGGAGGTGCAGGCTACGAGCAGTACTTC. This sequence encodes CASSPSGGAGYEQYF.